This T cell receptor (beta chain) was obtained from a study of T cell responses to AZD1222 COVID-19 vaccine. General study findings and limits: Baseline testing showed seropositivity in only a handful of AZD1222 recipients.

The CDR3 is 15 amino acids. After removal of 5 bases from V and 1 base from J, the junction contained 7 bases not matched to a gene. Germline-derived CDR1 and CDR2 are SGHVS and FQNEAQ. On this clone itself: What it recognizes is unknown.

Method: immunoSEQ multiplex PCR; TCRdb's copy keeps in-frame clones and lacks some. Seen here are 150,000 to 200,000 clones, 85% to 95% observed once, and the top ten hold roughly 5%. The clonotype comes from an adult who received the AZD1222 COVID-19 vaccine. Source: peripheral blood, taken 28 days after the second AZD1222 dose. The chain couples TRBV7-8 to TRBJ1-1, with 7 bases identical to TRBD1. The CDR3 protein is CASSRRQGTNTEAFF. CDR3 DNA: TGTGCCAGCAGCCGACGACAGGGAACGAACACTGAAGCTTTCTTT. Variable domain in full (rest from reference TRBV7-8 and TRBJ1-1): GAGVSQSPRYKVAKRGQDVALRCDPISGHVSLFWYQQALGQGPEFLTYFQNEAQLDKSGLPSDRFFAERPEGSVSTLKIQRTQQEDSAVYLCASSRRQGTNTEAFFGQGTRLTVV.